This T cell receptor beta chain was captured by sequencing in a study of blood T cell repertoires in COVID-19. Study at large: T cells, B-cell-depleted T cells, or PBMCs supplied cDNA or gDNA.

In the original analysis: Cell counts per sample came from amplifying reference gene primers. This table comes from immunoSEQ multiplex PCR, and its TCRdb copy is limited to in-frame clones, with some not included. The V and J calls and clone size were taken over from that table, and D and trimming were inferred from the DNA. The table records about 170,000 clones, under 90% of them present only once. Germline V gene data show CDR1 as MDHEN and CDR2 as SYDVKM. This CDR3 contains 16 residues. The V end was cut by 2 bases, the J end by 1 base, with 12 bases between. Only one count was recorded for this clone.

The sample was peripheral blood. The sequence came from a woman between 65 and 79 years old with COVID-19, enrolled during active disease. The chain recombines TRBV28 with TRBJ1-5; D is perhaps TRBD1 (6 bases). CDR3 in amino acids: CASSLRGGASNQPQHF. The CDR3 DNA reads TGTGCCAGCAGTTTAAGGGGGGGCGCGAGCAATCAGCCCCAGCATTTT.